Following are 14 T cell receptor beta chains from one sample sequenced in a study of identical twins. One entry per CDR3 protein results from TCRdb running MiXCR on the 5' RACE reads. The sample has roughly 690,000 distinct CDR3 sequences, approximately 22% seen once. The data also belong to a second study, concerning T cells expressing NK-cell markers.

The sequenced material came from PBMCs. Receptors were obtained from a woman aged 18-29 years in good health.

The V call is TRBV20-1, the J call TRBJ2-7; 10 nucleotides match TRBD2. There are 14 residues in the CDR3. The trim removed 2 bases at V and 4 bases at J, leaving 5 bases unmatched. In germline, CDR1 is DFQATT, CDR2 SNEGSKA (reference sequence). As DNA, the CDR3 is TGCAGTGCTAGATCCGGGACTAGCGCATACGAGCAGTACTTC. Amino acids: CSARSGTSAYEQYF.

V is TRBV20-1 and J is TRBJ1-6, with 10 bases matching TRBD1. V trimming: 6 bases; J trimming: 6 bases; junction bases outside the gene matches: 11. CDR1 and CDR2 (germline): DFQATT, SNEGSKA (reference sequence). The CDR3 loop spans 16 amino acids. This CDR3 reads CSAPGQGGLGNSPLHF. CDR3 coding DNA: TGCAGTGCCCCTGGACAGGGGGGTTTGGGTAATTCACCCCTCCACTTT.

The genes are TRBV27 and TRBJ2-7; D gene ambiguous. With 4 bases removed from V and 3 bases from J, the gap between germline ends came to 10 bases. This CDR3 contains 13 residues. Germline V gene lookup returns CDR1 MNHEY and CDR2 SMNVEV (reference sequence). DNA for the CDR3: TGTGCCAGCAGTTGGGCCAGAGACTACGAGCAGTACTTC. Translating gives CASSWARDYEQYF.

This chain connects TRBV3-1 to TRBJ2-2; 9 nucleotides agree with TRBD1. Trimming took 0 bases from V and 3 from J; bases not matched to a gene: 2. The CDR3 length is 16 residues. CDR1 and CDR2 from the germline V gene are LGHDT and YNNKEL (reference sequence). CDR3 nucleotide sequence: TGTGCCAGCAGCCAAGATGGACAGGGGTACACCGGGGAGCTGTTTTTT. As protein: CASSQDGQGYTGELFF.

The V and J genes are TRBV9 and TRBJ2-1, with 9 nucleotides matching TRBD1. CDR3 size: 15 residues. Germline assignment: CDR1 SGDLS and CDR2 YYNGEE. J lost 4 bases, V lost 3 bases, and 5 bases had no gene match. The CDR3 DNA reads as TGTGCCAGCAGCGGAGGGACAGGGACATACAATGAGCAGTTCTTC. Protein product: CASSGGTGTYNEQFF.

This rearrangement joins TRBV20-1 to TRBJ2-7; D gene uncertain. Germline CDR1 DFQATT, CDR2 SNEGSKA (reference sequence). The CDR3 runs 15 residues. The V end lost 3 bases, the J end lost 3 bases, and 18 bases lay between the germline ends. CDR3 protein: CSASNTASHLYEQYF. CDR3 coding DNA: TGCAGTGCTAGTAATACAGCGAGTCACCTCTACGAGCAGTACTTC.

This clonotype was counted only a few times. This chain uses TRBV10-3 with TRBJ2-7; D possibly corresponds to TRBD2 (5 bases). The CDR3 sequence is 15 residues long. The V gene lost 7 bases and the J gene lost 2 bases, with 18 bases spanning the gap. Germline loops: CDR1 ENHRY, CDR2 SYGVKD. Here the CDR3 reads CAIKGASNPTYEQYF. The CDR3 coding sequence is TGTGCCATCAAGGGAGCTAGCAACCCTACCTACGAGCAGTACTTC.

Only a few counts were recorded for this clonotype. The chain has TRBV29-1 and TRBJ2-3, with 7 bases fitting TRBD2. CDR1 and CDR2 from the germline V gene are SQVTM and ANQGSEA. V lost 7 bases and J lost 2; bases outside the gene matches: 6. The CDR3 spans 13 residues. The CDR3, as DNA: TGCAGCGGAAACGCGGGAGCCACAGATACGCAGTATTTT. Protein: CSGNAGATDTQYF.

This clonotype was observed many times. The chain combines TRBV3-1 with TRBJ2-3; the D is unclear. Trimming shortened V by 5 bases and J by 0 bases, and 21 bases separated the two germline ends. Germline V gene sequence: CDR1 LGHDT, CDR2 YNNKEL (reference sequence). The CDR3 extends over 18 amino acids. The CDR3 protein is CASSKGRTMLGSTDTQYF. The CDR3 coding sequence is TGTGCCAGCAGCAAGGGAAGGACGATGCTTGGCAGCACAGATACGCAGTATTTT.

The genes are TRBV2 and TRBJ2-3; D possibly corresponds to TRBD1 (6 bases). The V end lost 6 bases, the J end lost 6 bases, and 16 bases lay between the germline ends. The CDR3 extends over 14 amino acids. Germline assignment: CDR1 SNHLY and CDR2 FYNNEI. Here the CDR3 reads CASRRRDIHDTQYF. CDR3 DNA: TGTGCCAGCAGGCGCCGGGACATCCACGATACGCAGTATTTT.

The chain combines TRBV10-3 with TRBJ1-1, with no clear D. CDR1 and CDR2 (germline): ENHRY, SYGVKD. Trimming cost V 0 bases and J 3 bases, with 5 bases left between them. The CDR3 covers 13 residues. This chain's CDR3 is CAISESFDTEAFF. CDR3 bases: TGTGCCATCAGTGAGTCTTTTGACACTGAAGCTTTCTTT.

The chain employs TRBV4-3 and TRBJ2-2, with D perhaps matching TRBD2 (5 bases). Germline-derived CDR1 and CDR2 are LGHNA and YSLEER. V lost 1 base, J lost 6 bases, and 9 bases lay in between. The CDR3 is made up of 14 amino acids. The CDR3 bases are TGCGCCAGCAGCCAAGTCCTCGGGGCCGGGGAGCTGTTTTTT. Translating it yields CASSQVLGAGELFF.

This clonotype was observed a handful of times. The chain employs TRBV12-3 or TRBV12-4 and TRBJ2-3, with TRBD2 matching 8 bases. J lost 4 bases, V lost 3 bases, and 6 bases had no gene match. The CDR3 sequence is 15 residues long. This CDR3 is CASSFASGSPDTQYF. CDR3 in DNA: TGTGCCAGCAGTTTCGCGAGCGGGAGCCCAGATACGCAGTATTTT.

There are a few counts of this clonotype. The chain joins TRBV20-1 to TRBJ2-1, with D possibly being TRBD1 or TRBD2 (5 bases each). CDR3 length: 16 residues. V was clipped by 0 bases and J by 0 bases, with 12 bases between them. Germline-derived CDR1 and CDR2 are DFQATT and SNEGSKA (reference sequence). CDR3 residues: CSARDGGGNSYNEQFF. The CDR3 nucleotides are TGCAGTGCTAGAGATGGTGGGGGAAACTCCTACAATGAGCAGTTCTTC.